The TCR beta chain described here comes from a study of a mutant IDH1 vaccine in newly diagnosed glioma. Study-wide context: Vaccination of patients was performed eight times, in weeks 1, 3, 5, 7, 11, 15, 19 and 23. The initiation of vaccination occurred 4-6 weeks after radiotherapy alone, or with temozolomide cycles.

Data came from immunoSEQ multiplex PCR; TCRdb stores just in-frame clones and leaves some out. The repertoire consists of tens of thousands of clones, with around 81% occurring once and the leading ten covering roughly an eighth. General study findings and limits: Of all patients, nearly 95% showed vaccine-induced immune responses.

As to this clone: Its antigen is as yet unknown.

The CDR3 runs to 13 residues. The V end lost 5 bases, the J end lost 2 bases, and 9 bases lay between the germline ends. Germline V lookup: CDR1 SNHLY, CDR2 FYNNEI. The time point: week 5, during vaccination. All doses held 300 ug of mutant IDH1 20-mer peptide, with topical imiquimod. This TCR was sampled from a man aged 50 to 60 with glioma. The genes are TRBV2 and TRBJ1-1; perhaps TRBD1 as D (5 bases). This specimen consisted of PBMCs, obtained from a glioma patient whose treatment included an IDH1 peptide vaccine. CDR3 sequence reads: CASSQGENTEAFF. The CDR3 region has the DNA TGTGCCAGCAGTCAGGGTGAAAACACTGAAGCTTTCTTT. The full variable domain, rest sourced from reference TRBV2 and TRBJ1-1, is EPEVTQTPSHQVTQMGQEVILRCVPISNHLYFYWYRQILGQKVEFLVSFYNNEISEKSEIFDDQFSVERPDGSNFTLKIRSTKLEDSAMYFCASSQGENTEAFFGQGTRLTVV.